A selection of T cell receptor beta chains follows, all from one sample in a study of CXCR3-negative and CXCR3-positive naive CD8 T cells. TCRdb reanalyzed the 5' RACE reads and collapses them to one entry per CDR3 protein, without DNA. Here the sample table reports tens of thousands of distinct CDR3 sequences. Material: memory CD8+ T cells from blood. These receptors were obtained from a human donor in good health. Some clones in this sample may be carry-over from other donors' samples. Both conserved end residues are part of each CDR3. Fields, in order: clone size, V gene, J gene, CDR3 protein. Clone size is shown for a subset of rows, as once, few, many or a class of expanded clone.

abundance: .
v_gene: TRBV23-1
j_gene: TRBJ2-1
CDR3aa: CATDEGHYNEQFF

abundance: .
v_gene: TRBV29-1
j_gene: TRBJ2-2
CDR3aa: CSVASGGGGAPGELFF

abundance: .
v_gene: TRBV29-1
j_gene: TRBJ2-1
CDR3aa: CSGRQNNEQFF

abundance: .
v_gene: TRBV19
j_gene: TRBJ2-3
CDR3aa: CASSTGLTSTDTQYF

abundance: .
v_gene: TRBV7-6
j_gene: TRBJ1-5
CDR3aa: CASSLFQGNQPQHF

abundance: .
v_gene: TRBV20-1
j_gene: TRBJ1-1
CDR3aa: CSAGGGDRDIEAFF

abundance: medium-sized
v_gene: TRBV4-3
j_gene: TRBJ2-2
CDR3aa: CASSPDLAGVYTGELFF

abundance: .
v_gene: TRBV12-3/TRBV12-4
j_gene: TRBJ2-3
CDR3aa: CASSGTTDTQYF

abundance: .
v_gene: TRBV13
j_gene: TRBJ1-2
CDR3aa: CASIPPQDYGYTF

abundance: .
v_gene: TRBV11-2
j_gene: TRBJ2-7
CDR3aa: CASSPQIGEQYF

abundance: .
v_gene: TRBV6-2/TRBV6-3
j_gene: TRBJ2-3
CDR3aa: CASSPPMTDPDTQYF

abundance: .
v_gene: TRBV28
j_gene: TRBJ1-1
CDR3aa: CASSLRGLTAFF

abundance: .
v_gene: TRBV20-1
j_gene: TRBJ1-1
CDR3aa: CSARFGGDTEAFF

abundance: .
v_gene: TRBV4-2
j_gene: TRBJ2-1
CDR3aa: CASSQDLAATYNEQFF

abundance: .
v_gene: TRBV6-4
j_gene: TRBJ2-1
CDR3aa: CASSEGDGTNNEQFF

abundance: .
v_gene: TRBV9
j_gene: TRBJ2-7
CDR3aa: CASSVGDYEQYF

abundance: .
v_gene: TRBV7-9
j_gene: TRBJ2-3
CDR3aa: CASSGYIVGRLVDTQYF

abundance: .
v_gene: TRBV7-9
j_gene: TRBJ2-7
CDR3aa: CASSFIGGLVNEQYF

abundance: .
v_gene: TRBV6-6
j_gene: TRBJ1-1
CDR3aa: CASSYSAGSSFF

abundance: .
v_gene: TRBV6-2/TRBV6-3
j_gene: TRBJ2-7
CDR3aa: CASSYSRLNSYEQYF

abundance: .
v_gene: TRBV12-5
j_gene: TRBJ2-3
CDR3aa: CASGSSPGTMADTQYF

abundance: .
v_gene: TRBV7-7
j_gene: TRBJ2-1
CDR3aa: CASSELAGGNDEQFF

abundance: .
v_gene: TRBV19
j_gene: TRBJ2-3
CDR3aa: CAVATAGGPQDTQYF

abundance: .
v_gene: TRBV20-1
j_gene: TRBJ2-1
CDR3aa: CSASPSPGSYNEQFF

abundance: medium-sized
v_gene: TRBV4-3
j_gene: TRBJ2-1
CDR3aa: CASSQDIWLGTSANNEQFF

abundance: .
v_gene: TRBV5-6
j_gene: TRBJ1-1
CDR3aa: CASSLGRLFSEAFF

abundance: .
v_gene: TRBV5-1
j_gene: TRBJ2-1
CDR3aa: CASSDWDYQDEQFF

abundance: .
v_gene: TRBV27
j_gene: TRBJ2-5
CDR3aa: CASSHRDSQETQYF

abundance: .
v_gene: TRBV7-8
j_gene: TRBJ2-7
CDR3aa: CASSPEGAAGSHEQYF

abundance: .
v_gene: TRBV16
j_gene: TRBJ1-6
CDR3aa: CASSQSPGGDSPLHF

abundance: .
v_gene: TRBV7-9
j_gene: TRBJ2-1
CDR3aa: CASSLKVAGANEQFF

abundance: .
v_gene: TRBV5-1
j_gene: TRBJ2-7
CDR3aa: CASSFLPQGRDEQYF

abundance: .
v_gene: TRBV15
j_gene: TRBJ2-3
CDR3aa: CATSRVGGSAIDTQYF

abundance: .
v_gene: TRBV7-2
j_gene: TRBJ2-2
CDR3aa: CASSLSGRSIATGELFF

abundance: .
v_gene: TRBV9
j_gene: TRBJ2-5
CDR3aa: CASSTRDSQETQYF

abundance: .
v_gene: TRBV12-3/TRBV12-4
j_gene: TRBJ2-7
CDR3aa: CASSSQVDEQYF

abundance: .
v_gene: TRBV7-9
j_gene: TRBJ2-7
CDR3aa: CASSLTVAASYEQYF

abundance: .
v_gene: TRBV10-3
j_gene: TRBJ2-2
CDR3aa: CAISGGQTTGELFF

abundance: .
v_gene: TRBV18
j_gene: TRBJ2-7
CDR3aa: CASSPVPGQKHYEQYF

abundance: .
v_gene: TRBV7-9
j_gene: TRBJ1-1
CDR3aa: CASSDRMNTEAFF

abundance: .
v_gene: TRBV19
j_gene: TRBJ2-1
CDR3aa: CASSIVGAPLNEQFF

abundance: .
v_gene: TRBV28
j_gene: TRBJ1-2
CDR3aa: CASGSRDGRFYGYTF

abundance: .
v_gene: TRBV12-3/TRBV12-4
j_gene: TRBJ2-2
CDR3aa: CASSLKVSTGELFF

abundance: .
v_gene: TRBV7-7
j_gene: TRBJ2-3
CDR3aa: CASSPTSTDTQYF

abundance: .
v_gene: TRBV12-3/TRBV12-4
j_gene: TRBJ2-7
CDR3aa: CASSLTGYEQYF

abundance: .
v_gene: TRBV7-8
j_gene: TRBJ2-2
CDR3aa: CASSYTGELFF